The clone carrying this TCR beta chain was seen a few times. The antigen is undetermined. This sample stems from a study of cytomegalovirus exposure and HLA in healthy donors. Study-level information: Early on, a data release was issued that held about 85 million unique TCRs from HLA-typed donors. Study-wide results and caveats: Most observed TCR sequences were rare, whereas some public TCRs were detected in many donors.

In the PCR, 60 Vbeta and 13 Jbeta primers were used. Libraries were prepared by immunoSEQ multiplex PCR; TCRdb keeps only in-frame clonotypes and omits some of them. The table shows 130,000 or so clones, with about 9.2% occurring only once. V was pared by 5 bases and J by 3 bases, with 3 bases of the junction left unmatched. The CDR3 extends over 13 amino acids. Germline V gives CDR1 SSHAT, CDR2 FNYEAQ (reference sequence). This TCR came from a woman aged 40 to 49 in good health and CMV-seropositive. The V call is TRBV7-7, the J call TRBJ2-5; 7 nucleotides line up with TRBD2. The sample consisted of PBMCs. CDR3: CASSRGEKETQYF. CDR3 coding DNA: TGTGCCAGCAGCCGGGGGGAAAAAGAGACCCAGTACTTC. Combining the CDR3 with reference TRBV7-7 and TRBJ2-5 gives the whole variable domain GAGVSQSPRYKVTKRGQDVTLRCDPISSHATLYWYQQALGQGPEFLTYFNYEAQPDKSGLPSDRFSAERPEGSISTLTIQRTEQRDSAMYRCASSRGEKETQYFGPGTRLLVL.